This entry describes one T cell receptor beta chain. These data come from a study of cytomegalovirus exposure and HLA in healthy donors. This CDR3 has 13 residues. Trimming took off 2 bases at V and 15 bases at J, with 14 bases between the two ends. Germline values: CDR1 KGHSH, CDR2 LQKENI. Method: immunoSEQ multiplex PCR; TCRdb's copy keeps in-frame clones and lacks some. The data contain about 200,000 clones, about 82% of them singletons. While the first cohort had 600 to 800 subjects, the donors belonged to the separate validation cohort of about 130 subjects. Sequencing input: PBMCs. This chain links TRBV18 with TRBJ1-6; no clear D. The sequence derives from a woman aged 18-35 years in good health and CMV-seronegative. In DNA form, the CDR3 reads TGTGCCAGCTCACCATCCCTGGACTCCGGCCTCCACTTT. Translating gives CASSPSLDSGLHF. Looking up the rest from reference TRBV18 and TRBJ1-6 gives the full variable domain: NAGVMQNPRHLVRRRGQEARLRCSPMKGHSHVYWYRQLPEEGLKFMVYLQKENIIDESGMPKERFSAEFPKEGPSILRIQQVVRGDSAAYFCASSPSLDSGLHFGNGTRLTVT.